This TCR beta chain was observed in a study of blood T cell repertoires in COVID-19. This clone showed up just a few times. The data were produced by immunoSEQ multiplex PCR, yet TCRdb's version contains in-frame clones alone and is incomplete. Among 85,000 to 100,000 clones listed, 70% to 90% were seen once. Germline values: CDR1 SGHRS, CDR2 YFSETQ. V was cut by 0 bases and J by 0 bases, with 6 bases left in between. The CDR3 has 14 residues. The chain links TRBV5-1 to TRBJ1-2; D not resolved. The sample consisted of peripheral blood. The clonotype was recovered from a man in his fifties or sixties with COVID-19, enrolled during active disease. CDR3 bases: TGCGCCAGCAGCTTGGCGCAGTCTAACTATGGCTACACCTTC. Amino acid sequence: CASSLAQSNYGYTF.